The clone carrying this T cell receptor (beta chain) rates as medium-sized (0.01 to 0.1%). No antigen is known for it. These data come from a study of CD8+ T cells in alopecia areata. As for the study in general: The protocol delivered tofacitinib for 6 to 18 months, then withdrew it for 6 months. Study results and limitations: TCR sharing across patients was less clear than in mice, possibly HLA-related.

Germline V gene lookup returns CDR1 MNHNS and CDR2 SASEGT. CDR3 length equals 15 residues. V dropped 3 bases and J dropped 9 bases, with 17 bases sitting between them. Alopecia areata patients had lesional scalp punch biopsies and peripheral blood taken from them. Extracted from the samples, RNA was reverse transcribed into cDNA to serve as the sequencing template. TCRdb's table, derived via immunoSEQ multiplex PCR, lists solely in-frame clones and lacks some. The sample includes 9,500 to 15,000 clones, 50% to 60% of them seen just once. V and J are TRBV6-1 and TRBJ1-4; D gene unclear. The sample was skin. The TCR comes from a human donor with alopecia areata. CDR3 loop: CASSEDGGPGKKLFF. The CDR3 DNA reads TGTGCCAGCAGTGAGGATGGAGGCCCCGGAAAAAAACTGTTTTTT.